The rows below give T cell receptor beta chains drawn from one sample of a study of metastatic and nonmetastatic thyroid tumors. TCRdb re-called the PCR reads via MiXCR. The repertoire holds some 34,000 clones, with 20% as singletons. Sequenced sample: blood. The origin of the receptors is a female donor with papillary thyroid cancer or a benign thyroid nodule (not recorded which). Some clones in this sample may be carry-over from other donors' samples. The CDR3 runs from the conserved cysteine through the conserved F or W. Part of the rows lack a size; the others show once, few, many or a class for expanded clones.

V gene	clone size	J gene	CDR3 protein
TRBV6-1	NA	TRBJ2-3	CASGGLQGNMDTQYF
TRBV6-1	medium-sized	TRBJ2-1	CASSEGPPYNEQFF
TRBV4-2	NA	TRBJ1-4	CASSRGRGPRGEKLFF
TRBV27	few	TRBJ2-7	CASSYGVLSEQYF
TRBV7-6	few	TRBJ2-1	CSSSLAGFEQFF
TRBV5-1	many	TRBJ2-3	CASSPPTDTQYF
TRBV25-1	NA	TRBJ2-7	CAISPWPGASVEQYF
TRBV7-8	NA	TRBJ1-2	CASMDQWALVYTF
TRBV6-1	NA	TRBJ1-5	CASSSGFGNQPQHF
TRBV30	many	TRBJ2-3	CAWSSGEWPLDTQYF
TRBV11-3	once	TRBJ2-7	CASSHRKGRYEQYF
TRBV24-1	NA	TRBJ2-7	CATIYPGSVRVSYEQYF
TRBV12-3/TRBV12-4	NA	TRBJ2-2	CASIPRGLGGELFF
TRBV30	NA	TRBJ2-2	CAWSRLAGTPGTGELFF
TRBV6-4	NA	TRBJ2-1	CASIDVDNLGQFF
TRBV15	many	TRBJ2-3	CATSRSQGATDTQYF
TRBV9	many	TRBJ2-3	CASGDVGAGGMDTQYF